This is a list of T cell receptor beta chains from one sample in a study of cytomegalovirus exposure and HLA in healthy donors. Produced via immunoSEQ multiplex PCR; TCRdb's table is partial and in-frame only. The sample includes roughly 150,000 clones, 65% to 90% of them seen just once. Sequenced material: PBMCs. Receptors originate from a male donor in good health and CMV-seronegative. The CDR3 runs from the conserved cysteine through the conserved F or W. D genes are given only for firm matches. Only some rows state a clone size, as once, few, many or a class for expanded clones.

clone size	J gene	D gene	V gene	CDR3 protein	CDR3 DNA
.	TRBJ2-1	TRBD2	TRBV29-1	CSVEAALAGGLYNEQFF	TGCAGCGTTGAAGCGGCGCTAGCGGGAGGGTTATACAATGAGCAGTTCTTC
once	TRBJ1-2	.	TRBV13	CASSRQDYGYTF	TGTGCCAGCAGCCGACAGGACTATGGCTACACCTTC
.	TRBJ1-1	.	TRBV7-2	CASSLAAAMNTEAFF	TGTGCCAGCAGCTTAGCAGCGGCCATGAACACTGAAGCTTTCTTT
.	TRBJ1-2	.	TRBV18	CASSPGESTNYGYTF	TGTGCCAGCTCACCAGGGGAGAGTACTAACTATGGCTACACCTTC
.	TRBJ2-1	TRBD2	TRBV27	CASSLSAGGFYNEQFF	TGTGCCAGCAGTTTGTCAGCGGGGGGGTTCTACAATGAGCAGTTCTTC
.	TRBJ2-7	.	TRBV6-1	CASSERSEQYF	TGTGCCAGCAGTGAAAGGAGTGAGCAGTACTTC
few	TRBJ2-5	.	TRBV19	CASSSGATSKETQYF	TGTGCCAGTAGCTCAGGGGCCACCTCCAAAGAGACCCAGTACTTC
.	TRBJ2-3	TRBD2	TRBV18	CASSRTWAGGPGTDTQYF	TGTGCCAGCTCACGCACCTGGGCGGGGGGGCCGGGCACAGATACGCAGTATTTT
.	TRBJ2-1	.	TRBV7-7	CASSPWGRYNEQFF	TGTGCCAGCAGCCCCTGGGGGAGGTACAATGAGCAGTTCTTC
once	TRBJ2-3	TRBD1	TRBV13	CASTQGVSTDTQYF	TGTGCCAGCACCCAGGGGGTCAGCACAGATACGCAGTATTTT
.	TRBJ1-5	TRBD1	TRBV15	CATSAGGKYSNQPQHF	TGTGCCACCAGTGCAGGGGGCAAGTATAGCAATCAGCCCCAGCATTTT
.	TRBJ1-6	.	TRBV6-1	CASSEDRRGTPLHF	TGTGCCAGCAGTGAGGACCGGCGGGGGACACCCCTCCACTTT
.	TRBJ2-3	.	TRBV6-6	CASSYAPQGTDTQYF	TGTGCCAGCAGTTACGCCCCACAGGGTACAGATACGCAGTATTTT
few	TRBJ2-7	.	TRBV5-6	CASSLLSSYEQYF	TGTGCCAGCAGCTTGCTGAGCTCCTACGAGCAGTACTTC
.	TRBJ1-5	.	TRBV5-5	CASSSSMDQPQHF	TGTGCCAGCAGCTCCAGTATGGATCAGCCCCAGCATTTT
.	TRBJ1-1	.	TRBV27	CASSLGGDTEAFF	TGTGCCAGCAGTTTGGGAGGGGACACTGAAGCTTTCTTT
.	TRBJ1-2	.	TRBV5-1	CASSLAGRVEGYTF	TGCGCCAGCAGCTTGGCCGGGAGGGTGGAAGGCTACACCTTC
.	TRBJ1-2	.	TRBV2	CASSGQAYGYTF	TGTGCCAGCAGTGGACAGGCGTATGGCTACACCTTC
.	TRBJ1-6	.	TRBV7-6	CASSLRQQNSPLHF	TGTGCCAGCAGCTTGAGGCAGCAGAATTCACCCCTCCACTTT
.	TRBJ1-5	.	TRBV5-5	CASSRGDQPQHF	TGTGCCAGCAGCCGGGGGGATCAGCCCCAGCATTTT
few	TRBJ2-7	.	TRBV4-1	CASSQDSVGTYEQYF	TGCGCCAGCAGCCAAGATTCGGTCGGGACCTACGAGCAGTACTTC
.	TRBJ1-4	TRBD1	TRBV30	CAWGQGGLSEKLFF	TGTGCCTGGGGACAGGGAGGCCTCTCTGAAAAACTGTTTTTT
.	TRBJ1-1	TRBD1	TRBV7-9	CSSSPRGTGVPNTEAFF	TGTTCCAGCAGCCCGCGGGGGACAGGGGTCCCTAACACTGAAGCTTTCTTT
.	TRBJ2-2	.	TRBV5-1	CASSLAAGELFF	TGCGCCAGCAGCTTGGCCGCCGGGGAGCTGTTTTTT
.	TRBJ2-7	.	TRBV7-9	CASSIQGHDEQYF	TGTGCCAGCAGCATACAGGGTCATGACGAGCAGTACTTC
.	TRBJ1-2	.	TRBV9	CASSVGYRAGYGYTF	TGTGCCAGCAGCGTAGGGTACAGGGCCGGCTATGGCTACACCTTC
.	TRBJ1-2	.	TRBV10-2	CASSENRERSGGYTF	TGCGCCAGCAGTGAGAACAGGGAACGAAGCGGAGGCTACACCTTC
.	TRBJ2-3	TRBD2	TRBV7-6	CASSRGGLGQYF	TGTGCCAGCAGCCGGGGGGGCCTAGGGCAGTATTTT
.	TRBJ1-1	TRBD1	TRBV30	CASTGAEAFF	TGTGCCTCAACAGGGGCTGAAGCTTTCTTT
.	TRBJ2-5	.	TRBV12-5	CASGLPGANRNQETQYF	TGTGCTAGTGGTTTGCCAGGGGCTAACCGAAACCAAGAGACCCAGTACTTC
.	TRBJ2-2	.	TRBV4-1	CASSQAGNTGELFF	TGCGCCAGCAGCCAAGCCGGGAACACCGGGGAGCTGTTTTTT
few	TRBJ2-7	.	TRBV6-6	CASSYPHRGGYEQYF	TGTGCCAGCAGTTACCCGCACAGGGGAGGCTACGAGCAGTACTTC
once	TRBJ2-1	.	TRBV6-6	CASSLSGTANEQFF	TGTGCCAGCAGTCTTTCCGGGACTGCGAATGAGCAGTTCTTC
.	TRBJ1-6	.	TRBV7-2	CASSLQVVAGRNRSPLHF	TGTGCCAGCAGCTTACAGGTTGTGGCAGGTCGTAATCGGTCACCCCTCCACTTT
once	TRBJ1-3	.	TRBV30	CAWNSNLGSGNTIYF	TGTGCCTGGAACAGTAACCTCGGCTCTGGAAACACCATATATTTT
.	TRBJ2-7	.	TRBV10-2	CASLSRQESYEQYF	TGCGCCAGCCTCTCAAGACAGGAATCCTACGAGCAGTACTTC
once	TRBJ1-3	.	TRBV10-2	CASSESAGFGNTIYF	TGCGCCAGCAGTGAGTCAGCCGGGTTTGGAAACACCATATATTTT
.	TRBJ2-2	.	TRBV5-5	CASSLGPSANTGELFF	TGTGCCAGCAGCTTGGGTCCGAGTGCGAACACCGGGGAGCTGTTTTTT
once	TRBJ2-7	.	TRBV5-6	CASSLFPGLYEQYF	TGTGCCAGCAGCTTGTTCCCGGGTCTCTACGAGCAGTACTTC
.	TRBJ1-2	.	TRBV27	CASSGHRGYTF	TGTGCCAGCAGCGGACATCGAGGCTACACCTTC
.	TRBJ1-1	.	TRBV5-4	CASSAGGRMNTEAFF	TGTGCCAGCAGCGCTGGGGGGAGGATGAACACTGAAGCTTTCTTT
few	TRBJ1-6	.	TRBV30	CAWSTGLNSPLHF	TGTGCCTGGAGTACAGGCCTAAATTCACCCCTCCACTTT
many	TRBJ1-3	.	TRBV11-2	CASSSSRSGNTIYF	TGTGCCAGCAGCTCTAGCAGGTCCGGAAACACCATATATTTT
once	TRBJ1-5	.	TRBV7-2	CASSLTASGVWKPQHF	TGTGCCAGCAGCTTAACGGCGTCAGGGGTTTGGAAGCCCCAGCATTTT
.	TRBJ2-2	TRBD1	TRBV2	CASRPDRAHGELFF	TGTGCCAGCAGGCCTGACAGGGCGCACGGGGAGCTGTTTTTT
.	TRBJ1-2	TRBD1	TRBV6-5	CASSPDRGWNGYTF	TGTGCCAGCAGTCCCGACAGGGGATGGAATGGCTACACCTTC
.	TRBJ2-7	TRBD2	TRBV18	CASSPGTSGAYEQYF	TGTGCCAGCTCACCCGGGACTAGCGGGGCCTACGAGCAGTACTTC
.	TRBJ2-2	TRBD1	TRBV18	CASSPRGPRTGELFF	TGTGCCAGCTCACCAAGGGGGCCGCGCACCGGGGAGCTGTTTTTT
.	TRBJ2-7	TRBD1	TRBV11-2	CASSLGTGFSYEQYF	TGTGCCAGCAGCTTAGGGACAGGGTTTTCCTACGAGCAGTACTTC
.	TRBJ2-2	.	TRBV10-3	CAISGVRPNTGELFF	TGTGCCATCAGTGGTGTGCGTCCGAACACCGGGGAGCTGTTTTTT
.	TRBJ1-3	TRBD1	TRBV9	CASSAGQGTGNTIYF	TGTGCCAGCAGCGCTGGACAGGGGACTGGAAACACCATATATTTT
.	TRBJ2-3	.	TRBV7-6	CASSLRGRLTADTQYF	TGTGCCAGCAGCTTGCGGGGGCGTTTGACGGCAGATACGCAGTATTTT
.	TRBJ1-3	.	TRBV6-1	CASRQGMGNTIYF	TGTGCCAGCAGGCAGGGGATGGGAAACACCATATATTTT
.	TRBJ1-5	.	TRBV19	CASSISITPQHF	TGTGCCAGTAGTATCTCAATAACACCCCAGCATTTT
.	TRBJ2-1	TRBD1	TRBV30	CAWARQGAEQFF	TGTGCCTGGGCTCGACAGGGGGCTGAGCAGTTCTTC
.	TRBJ1-2	.	TRBV10-2	CASSESGGGYGYTF	TGCGCCAGCAGTGAGTCGGGGGGGGGCTATGGCTACACCTTC
.	TRBJ1-6	.	TRBV2	CASSEGLTDTSPLHF	TGTGCCAGCAGTGAAGGGCTTACGGACACATCACCCCTCCACTTT